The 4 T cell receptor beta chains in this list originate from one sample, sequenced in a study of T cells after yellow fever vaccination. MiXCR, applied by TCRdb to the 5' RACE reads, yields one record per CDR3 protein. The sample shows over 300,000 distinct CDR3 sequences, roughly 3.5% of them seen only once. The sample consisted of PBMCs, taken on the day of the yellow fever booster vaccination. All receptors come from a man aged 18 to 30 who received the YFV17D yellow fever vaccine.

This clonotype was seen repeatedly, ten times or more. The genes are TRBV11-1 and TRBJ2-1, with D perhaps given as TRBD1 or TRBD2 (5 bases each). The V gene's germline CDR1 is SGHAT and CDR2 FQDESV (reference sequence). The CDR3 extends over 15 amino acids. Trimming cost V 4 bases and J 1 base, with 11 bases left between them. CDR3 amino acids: CASSSSGASYNEQFF. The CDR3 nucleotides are TGTGCCAGCAGCTCCTCCGGGGCGTCCTACAATGAGCAGTTCTTC.

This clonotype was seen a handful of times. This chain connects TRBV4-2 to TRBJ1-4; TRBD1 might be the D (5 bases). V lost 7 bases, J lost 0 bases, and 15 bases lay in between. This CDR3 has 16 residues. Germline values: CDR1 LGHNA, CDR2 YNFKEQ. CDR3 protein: CASNVGGGPTNEKLFF. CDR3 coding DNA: TGTGCCAGCAACGTCGGGGGGGGACCAACTAATGAAAAACTGTTTTTT.

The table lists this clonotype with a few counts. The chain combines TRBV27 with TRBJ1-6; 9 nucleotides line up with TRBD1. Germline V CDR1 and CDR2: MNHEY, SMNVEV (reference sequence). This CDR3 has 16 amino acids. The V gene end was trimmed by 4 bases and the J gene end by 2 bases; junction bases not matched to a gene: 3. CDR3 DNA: TGTGCCAGCAGTTCGGGACAGGGCACCTATAATTCACCCCTCCACTTT. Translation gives CASSSGQGTYNSPLHF.

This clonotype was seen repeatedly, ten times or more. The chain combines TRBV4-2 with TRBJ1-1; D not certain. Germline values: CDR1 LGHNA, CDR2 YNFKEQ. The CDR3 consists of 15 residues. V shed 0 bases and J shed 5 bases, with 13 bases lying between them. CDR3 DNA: TGTGCCAGCAGCCAAGATCGAGCCTGGGGTACTGAAGCTTTCTTT. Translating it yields CASSQDRAWGTEAFF.